The 24 T cell receptor beta chains listed next were all sequenced from one sample in a study of T cells expressing NK-cell markers. TCRdb re-analyzed the 5' RACE reads; it lists each CDR3 protein once, without DNA. This sample contains about 30,000 distinct CDR3 sequences. Sequencing was done on a sample of blood T cells: a sorted CD56 or NKG2C T cell subset, CD4+ or CD8+ T cells, or bulk PBMC T cells (not recorded which). The receptors stem from a woman aged 18 to 75 in good health.

The rearrangement links TRBV4-1 to TRBJ2-7. This CDR3 has 15 residues. Germline CDR1 MGHRA, CDR2 YSYEKL. This chain's CDR3 is CASSQDPIPRYEQYF.

V is TRBV28 and J is TRBJ2-1; the TRBD1 assignment by TCRdb is unverifiable without DNA. CDR1 is MDHEN, CDR2 SYDVKM, per germline. The CDR3 length is 13 residues. The CDR3 reads CASSAQGYNEQFF.

The CDR3 region is CASTPLGNYEQYF. The J gene is TRBJ2-7, the V gene TRBV13; TCRdb's assignment of TRBD1 cannot be checked, as there is no DNA. CDR1 and CDR2 from the germline V gene are PRHDT and FYEKMQ (reference sequence). The CDR3 runs to 13 residues.

The J gene is TRBJ1-3, the V gene TRBV3-1; the TRBD1 assignment by TCRdb is unverifiable without DNA. CDR1 LGHDT and CDR2 YNNKEL come from the germline V gene (reference sequence). The CDR3 has 16 residues. CDR3 region: CASSQTQDPSGNTIYF.

This chain links TRBV13 with TRBJ2-7; checking the TCRdb D call of TRBD1 is not possible without DNA. Germline values: CDR1 PRHDT, CDR2 FYEKMQ (reference sequence). The CDR3 spans 13 residues. This chain's CDR3 is CASSEQGKNEQYF.

The chain employs TRBV4-1 and TRBJ2-5; without DNA, the TCRdb call of TRBD2 cannot be checked. The CDR3 is 16 amino acids. Germline V gene lookup returns CDR1 MGHRA and CDR2 YSYEKL. The CDR3 loop is CASSQDSGGGGETQYF.

The chain is built from TRBV20-1 and TRBJ2-7; TCRdb lists TRBD2, though no DNA is available to test this call. Germline CDR1 reads DFQATT; CDR2 reads SNEGSKA (reference sequence). CDR3 length equals 12 residues. This CDR3 reads CSAGTSEVEQYF.

This CDR3 reads CASSPNRGTEAFF. The chain carries TRBV4-1 and TRBJ1-1; the TCRdb D gene call, TRBD1, has no DNA to confirm it. The CDR3 length is 13 residues. Germline CDR1 is MGHRA and CDR2 is YSYEKL.

The chain has TRBV5-1 and TRBJ2-1. Looked up from germline, CDR1 is SGHRS and CDR2 is YFSETQ. This CDR3 is built from 14 residues. The chain's CDR3 is CASSLKQSYNEQFF.

The rearrangement links TRBV12-3 or TRBV12-4 to TRBJ2-3; TCRdb's D call of TRBD1 is untestable without DNA. The CDR3 covers 16 residues. CDR3 residues: CASSLARGSSTDTQYF.

This chain joins TRBV9 and TRBJ2-3; TCRdb gives TRBD1 as the D gene, but with no DNA this cannot be confirmed. This CDR3 contains 16 residues. CDR1 and CDR2 from the germline V gene are SGDLS and YYNGEE. This CDR3 reads CASSVAQGLGTDTQYF.

This chain connects TRBV30 to TRBJ2-1. CDR1 and CDR2 (germline): GTSNPN, SVGIG (reference sequence). This CDR3 has 17 amino acids. This CDR3 reads CAWSVGVATSSYNEQFF.

This rearrangement joins TRBV27 to TRBJ2-5. CDR3 length equals 12 residues. Germline lookup yields CDR1 MNHEY and CDR2 SMNVEV (reference sequence). CDR3 region: CASSPDQETQYF.

The chain uses TRBV3-1 and TRBJ2-3; TCRdb reports TRBD1, a call that lacks DNA to check it against. This CDR3 region has 14 residues. In germline, CDR1 is LGHDT, CDR2 YNNKEL (reference sequence). CDR3 protein: CASSQESGADTQYF.

This chain's CDR3 is CASSPTSGRPFF. The J gene is TRBJ2-1, the V gene TRBV27; TCRdb's D call, TRBD2, is unchecked because there is no DNA. CDR1 MNHEY and CDR2 SMNVEV come from the germline V gene (reference sequence). This CDR3 has 12 amino acids.

The gene calls are TRBV20-1 and TRBJ2-2; absent DNA, TCRdb's TRBD2 call cannot be checked. Germline CDR1 is DFQATT and CDR2 is SNEGSKA (reference sequence). The length of the CDR3 is 19 residues. CDR3 sequence: CSARDRGTEEGPGTGELFF.

The V call is TRBV12-3 or TRBV12-4, the J call TRBJ1-5. This CDR3 comprises 16 residues. The chain's CDR3 is CASSPGTAVSNQPQHF.

The chain combines TRBV27 with TRBJ2-1; the TRBD1 assignment by TCRdb is unverifiable without DNA. Germline V lookup: CDR1 MNHEY, CDR2 SMNVEV (reference sequence). CDR3 length equals 12 residues. The CDR3 loop is CASSTGGNEQFF.

The CDR3 here is CASSPPTGSAEAFF. V gene TRBV4-1 combines with J gene TRBJ1-1; TCRdb indicates TRBD1, and absent DNA this call remains unverified. Looked up from germline, CDR1 is MGHRA and CDR2 is YSYEKL. This CDR3 comprises 14 residues.

V is TRBV20-1 and J is TRBJ2-1; checking the TCRdb D call of TRBD2 is not possible without DNA. Germline loops: CDR1 DFQATT, CDR2 SNEGSKA (reference sequence). This CDR3 spans 16 amino acids. The CDR3 region is CSARDQASGNYNEQFF.

This rearrangement joins TRBV11-2 to TRBJ1-1. CDR1 is SGHAT and CDR2 is FQNNGV in the germline V gene. The CDR3 totals 14 residues. This chain's CDR3 is CASNSLRQNTEAFF. Using reference TRBV11-2 and TRBJ1-1 for the parts outside the CDR3, the full variable domain is EAGVAQSPRYKIIEKRQSVAFWCNPISGHATLYWYQQILGQGPKLLIQFQNNGVVDDSQLPKDRFSAERLKGVDSTLKIQPAKLEDSAVYLCASNSLRQNTEAFFGQGTRLTVV.

The chain links TRBV27 to TRBJ1-5; TCRdb indicates TRBD1, and absent DNA this call remains unverified. The CDR3 covers 14 residues. The germline V gene has CDR1 MNHEY and CDR2 SMNVEV (reference sequence). CDR3 loop: CASSSLGVDQPQHF.

This chain uses TRBV12-3 or TRBV12-4 with TRBJ2-1; checking the TCRdb D call of TRBD1 is not possible without DNA. The CDR3 runs 15 residues. CDR3 loop: CASSSRSVLGDEQFF.

This chain joins TRBV28 and TRBJ1-2; TCRdb's D call, TRBD1, is unchecked because there is no DNA. Germline V lookup: CDR1 MDHEN, CDR2 SYDVKM. The CDR3 sequence is 15 residues long. The CDR3 loop reads CASTTDWDLNYGYTF.